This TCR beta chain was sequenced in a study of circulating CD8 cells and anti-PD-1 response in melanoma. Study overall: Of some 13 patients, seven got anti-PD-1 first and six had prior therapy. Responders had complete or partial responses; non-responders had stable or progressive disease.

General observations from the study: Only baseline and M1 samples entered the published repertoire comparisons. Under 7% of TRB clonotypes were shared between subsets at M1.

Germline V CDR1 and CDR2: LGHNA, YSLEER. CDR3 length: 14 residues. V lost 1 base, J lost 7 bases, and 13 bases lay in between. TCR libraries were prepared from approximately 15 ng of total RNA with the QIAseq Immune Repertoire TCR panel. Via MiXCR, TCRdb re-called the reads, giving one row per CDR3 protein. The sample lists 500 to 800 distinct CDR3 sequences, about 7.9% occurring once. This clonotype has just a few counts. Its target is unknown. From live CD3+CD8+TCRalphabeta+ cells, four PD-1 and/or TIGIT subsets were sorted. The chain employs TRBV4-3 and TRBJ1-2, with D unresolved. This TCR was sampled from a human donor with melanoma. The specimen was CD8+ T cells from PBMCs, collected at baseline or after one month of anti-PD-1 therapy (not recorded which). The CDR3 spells CASSQVDGDCGYTF. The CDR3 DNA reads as TGCGCCAGCAGCCAAGTGGACGGCGACTGTGGCTACACCTTC.